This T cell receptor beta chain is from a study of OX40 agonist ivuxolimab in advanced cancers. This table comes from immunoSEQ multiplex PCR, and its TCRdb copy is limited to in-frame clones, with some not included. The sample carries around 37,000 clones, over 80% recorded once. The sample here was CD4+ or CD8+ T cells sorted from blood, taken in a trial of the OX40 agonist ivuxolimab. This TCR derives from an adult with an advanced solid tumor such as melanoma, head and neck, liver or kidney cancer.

The CDR3 DNA is TGCGCCAGCAGCTTCGGGCGGGGGAGCACAGATACGCAGTATTTT. Translation: CASSFGRGSTDTQYF. The J gene is TRBJ2-3, the V gene TRBV5-1, with 7 bases lining up with TRBD2. CDR1 and CDR2 (germline): SGHRS, YFSETQ. The ends lost 2 bases at V and 0 bases at J; junction bases unmatched: 3. The CDR3 is 15 residues long.